This T cell receptor (beta chain) was sequenced in a study of OX40 agonist ivuxolimab in advanced cancers. Overall study context: The mean age was approximately 60 years, ranging from roughly 23 to 80, with about 87% of participants male.

Regarding the study as a whole: CD8+ T cells (on average) carried more expanded clones than CD4+ T cells.

As regards this clone: Its antigen remains unidentified.

The CDR3 has 16 residues. V was trimmed by 5 bases and J by 0 bases, leaving 14 bases between them. Germline assignment: CDR1 LNHDA and CDR2 SQIVND (reference sequence). This table comes from immunoSEQ multiplex PCR, and its TCRdb copy is limited to in-frame clones, with some not included. The sample consists of 50,000 to 80,000 clones, around 84% of them appearing once. Material: CD4+ or CD8+ T cells sorted from blood, obtained in a trial of the OX40 agonist ivuxolimab. This receptor was obtained from an adult with an advanced solid tumor such as melanoma, head and neck, liver or kidney cancer. The V and J genes are TRBV19 and TRBJ1-5; D unclear. CDR3 amino acids: CASSQKRLNSNQPQHF. The CDR3 region has the DNA TGTGCCAGTAGTCAAAAAAGACTAAATAGCAATCAGCCCCAGCATTTT.